Detailed here is one T cell receptor (beta chain). The antigen remains unidentified. The data derive from a study of CD8 T cells in ankylosing spondylitis. Findings and limits, study-wide: A subset of motif variants has previously been described in the synovial fluid and blood of reactive arthritis. Enrichment of disease-linked clones was reportedly significant in matched ankylosing spondylitis synovial fluid. One TCR beta motif, made up of several highly homologous variants, appeared characteristic of ankylosing spondylitis blood.

Germline V gene sequence: CDR1 LGHNA, CDR2 YSLEER. The germline V and J ends were trimmed by 1 base and 6 bases, with 18 bases remaining between them. This CDR3 comprises 16 residues. TCRdb itself ran the 5' RACE reads through MiXCR, one entry per CDR3 protein. The profile shows roughly 700,000 distinct CDR3 sequences, over 15% of them singletons. This TCR was recovered from a male donor with ankylosing spondylitis. The genes are TRBV4-3 and TRBJ1-1; D perhaps matches TRBD1 (5 bases). The specimen sequenced was blood, either unsorted or a sorted T cell fraction (not recorded which). CDR3 residues: CASSQGTEGPTSEAFF. Here the CDR3 DNA reads TGCGCCAGCAGCCAAGGAACCGAGGGGCCGACGTCTGAAGCTTTCTTT.